The 11 T cell receptor beta chains in this list originate from one sample, sequenced in a study of blood T cell repertoires in COVID-19. The assay was immunoSEQ multiplex PCR, and TCRdb's table has in-frame clones only and misses some. The table includes roughly 240,000 clones, roughly 87% detected once. Sequencing input: PBMCs or T cells enriched from blood (not recorded which). These receptors were obtained from a young woman with acute COVID-19.

J is TRBJ1-1 and V is TRBV4-1; D remains unclear. Germline CDR1 reads MGHRA; CDR2 reads YSYEKL. This CDR3 is 16 amino acids long. Trimming pared 1 base from V and 0 bases from J, leaving 12 bases between. The CDR3 DNA sequence: TGCGCCAGCAGCCAAGCGGGAGAGTCTATGAACACTGAAGCTTTCTTT. It is translated as CASSQAGESMNTEAFF.

The chain is built from TRBV6-2 or TRBV6-3 and TRBJ1-6; possible D gene TRBD1, 5 bases. Trimming took 4 bases from V and 10 from J, leaving 17 bases between them. This CDR3 is built from 15 residues. Per germline, CDR1 MNHEY and CDR2 SVGEGT. In nucleotides, the CDR3 is TGTGCCAGCAGTTTCGGGGCTTCACGGGGGTCACCCCTCCACTTT. Its protein is CASSFGASRGSPLHF.

The chain carries TRBV6-5 and TRBJ2-1; D is possibly TRBD1 (5 bases). Germline CDR1 MNHEY, CDR2 SVGAGI. The V end was cut by 2 bases, the J end by 0 bases, with 8 bases between. The CDR3 runs 15 residues. CDR3 sequence reads: CASSYRTSSYNEQFF. CDR3 in DNA: TGTGCCAGCAGTTACCGGACAAGCTCCTACAATGAGCAGTTCTTC.

CDR3 bases: TGTGCCAGCTCACCACTGAGGGAAGGAATTATATTTGACGGCTACACCTTC. Its translation: CASSPLREGIIFDGYTF. The chain uses TRBV18 and TRBJ1-2; D is undetermined. The V and J ends lost 1 base and 8 bases respectively, with 23 bases between them. The CDR3 runs 17 residues. Germline values: CDR1 KGHSH, CDR2 LQKENI.

CDR3 sequence: CASSQGQGYGYTF. As DNA, the CDR3 is TGCGCCAGCAGCCAAGGACAGGGCTATGGCTACACCTTC. The chain carries TRBV4-3 and TRBJ1-2; TRBD1 agrees at 7 bases. V gave up 1 base and J gave up 4 bases; unmatched junction bases: 0. Germline V gives CDR1 LGHNA, CDR2 YSLEER. The CDR3 extends over 13 amino acids.

This chain uses TRBV6-5 with TRBJ2-2; D perhaps matches TRBD2 (5 bases). CDR1 MNHEY and CDR2 SVGAGI come from the germline V gene. The CDR3 covers 13 residues. Deletions cut 5 bases from V and 4 bases from J, with 8 bases between. The CDR3 sequence: CASSTSGTGELFF. The CDR3 DNA sequence: TGTGCCAGCAGTACCAGCGGCACCGGGGAGCTGTTTTTT.

The chain has TRBV9 and TRBJ1-5; D possibly corresponds to TRBD1 (5 bases). CDR1 is SGDLS, CDR2 YYNGEE, per germline. This CDR3 is 17 amino acids long. V shed 0 bases and J shed 3 bases, with 16 bases lying between them. CDR3 residues: CASSVARRRGDNQPQHF. DNA for the CDR3: TGTGCCAGCAGCGTAGCCCGGCGGAGGGGTGACAATCAGCCCCAGCATTTT.

V is TRBV6-5 and J is TRBJ1-4; TRBD1 aligns across 7 bases. Trimming cost V 2 bases and J 8 bases; bases outside gene matches: 2. This CDR3 contains 13 residues. CDR1 is MNHEY and CDR2 is SVGAGI in the germline V gene. The DNA of the CDR3 is TGTGCCAGCAGTTACCAGGGGGAGGAAAAACTGTTTTTT. Translating it yields CASSYQGEEKLFF.

The chain couples TRBV27 to TRBJ1-5, with D maybe TRBD1 (6 bases). This CDR3 is built from 14 residues. Germline CDR1 reads MNHEY; CDR2 reads SMNVEV (reference sequence). Trimming shortened V by 6 bases and J by 3 bases, and 12 bases separated the two germline ends. CDR3 sequence reads: CASREAGVNQPQHF. DNA for the CDR3: TGTGCCAGCAGAGAGGCAGGGGTCAATCAGCCCCAGCATTTT.

J is TRBJ1-1 and V is TRBV7-5; the table's D gene call, TRBD1, was not cross checked with the DNA. TRBV7-5 is flagged as a pseudogene. This CDR3 has 16 amino acids. The CDR3 is CARSLGGTGGNTEAFF. The CDR3 DNA sequence: TGTGCCAGAAGCTTAGGTGGGACAGGGGGGAACACTGAAGCTTTCTTT.

This clone has just a few counts. The V call is TRBV11-2, the J call TRBJ1-2, with D possibly TRBD1 on 6 matching bases. Per germline, CDR1 SGHAT and CDR2 FQNNGV. V lost 3 bases to trimming and J lost 5 bases, with 19 bases between them. CDR3 size: 16 residues. The CDR3 DNA sequence: TGTGCCAGCAGCTTTACAGGGATCTCGAAGGAGTATGGCTACACCTTC. It codes for CASSFTGISKEYGYTF.